This TCR beta chain was identified in a study of brain metastases from non-small cell lung cancer (dated by TCRdb to between 2018 and 2020). Describing the broader study: The study profiled the immune microenvironment of paired resected primary tumors and brain metastases from non-small-cell lung cancer patients. Here is what the overall study found, with its caveats: Paired brain metastases and primary tumors largely shared TCR repertoires, although T-cell densities in the metastases were sparse. T-cell infiltration was lower in brain metastases than in primary tumors (P < 0.001). Compared with the matched primary tumors, approximately 63% of brain metastases appeared to show expanded T-cell clones.

A total of 30 to 50 patients with non-small-cell lung cancer that had been surgically resected, each with specimens from both a primary tumor and a brain metastasis, made up the cohort. The tumor specimens consisted of archival formalin-fixed, paraffin-embedded tissues. Library creation used the immunoSEQ multiplex PCR assay. Sequencing of the T-cell receptor beta chain repertoire was carried out together with a 770-gene immune expression panel. The source is immuneACCESS, and TCRdb retained only in-frame sequences with V and J called. Part of the clones is not carried over; for the studies checked, unresolved V genes explain less than half of this, and the remainder is unexplained. The table for this sample lists 15,000 or so clones; over 80% of them were counted only once. The ten largest make up more than 7.5% of the sample. A word on this clone: Which antigen it targets is not known. There are no base qualities to consult, and no much larger clone falls within one base.

Between the V and J ends, shortened by 4 bases and 7 bases respectively, the junction contains 23 bases. Reading from cysteine to phenylalanine, the CDR3 counts 18 amino acids. The DNA shown is the 54-base CDR3, in frame from base 1. The chain is encoded by TRBV23-1 joined to TRBJ1-6; a weak D assignment points to TRBD1 (6 bases agree). TRBV23-1 is classed as an ORF, of uncertain function. This TCR was sampled from a donor over 35 with non-small cell lung cancer. Material for sequencing was primary lung tumor tissue. According to the study, the label for this sample's cell subset or site signals: primary lung tumor paired with brain metastasis. Here the CDR3 is given as CASSPRGNRAYRNSPLHF. The DNA sequence is given as TGCGCCAGCAGTCCGCGGGGGAACAGGGCGTACAGGAATTCACCCCTCCACTTT.